This TCR beta chain was documented in a study of T cells in Graves' hyperthyroidism and ophthalmopathy. Study-wide results and limits: Blood also showed most of the thyroid clonotypes that were expanded above 0.001. Before onset, by a median of about six months, the model predicted ophthalmopathy.

Patients having uncontrolled infection, another autoimmune disease, pregnancy or lactation were not included. This clonotype was counted ten times or more. The target antigen is unknown. RNA transcripts were the template for amplifying TCR beta CDR3 regions. During a first-round RT-PCR of the TCR CDR3, the HTBI primer set was used. TCRdb reprocessed the multiplex PCR reads via MiXCR and lists one record per CDR3 protein. This table has over 45,000 distinct CDR3 sequences, under 50% appearing once. Germline V gives CDR1 MGHRA, CDR2 YSYEKL. This CDR3 has 15 amino acids. V was shortened by 1 base and J by 3 bases, with 13 bases between the two germline ends.

This TCR was sampled from a woman aged 50 to 60 with Graves' ophthalmopathy. J is TRBJ2-7 and V is TRBV4-1; D gene ambiguous. Sequenced material: blood. CDR3 bases: TGCGCCAGCAGCCAAGTTCTTTCGGCCCTCTACGAGCAGTACTTC. Translation gives CASSQVLSALYEQYF.